This TCR beta chain was obtained from a study of T-cell reconstitution after alpha-beta-depleted transplantation in children. Unique molecular identifiers were incorporated into the prepared TCRbeta library. TCRdb reprocessed the PCR reads via MiXCR and lists one record per CDR3 protein. The data contain hundreds of thousands of distinct CDR3 sequences, roughly 10% of them singletons. Per the germline V gene, CDR1 is LNHDA and CDR2 is SQIVND (reference sequence). Trimming left V 6 bases short and J 1 base short, with 19 bases between. CDR3 size: 16 residues. As concerns this clonotype: Its antigen is unknown.

Study findings and constraints: By one year post-transplant, T-cell counts and diversity largely arose from T cells that were newly produced. Surviving thymic progenitors and recipient T cells were the source of high TCRbeta diversity at day 60 in some patients.

The specimen comprised PBMCs, sampled before TCRalphabeta/CD19-depleted stem cell transplant. This TCR came from a child aged 2-15 years with inherited bone marrow failure, due to receive a stem cell transplant. This chain connects TRBV19 to TRBJ2-7; TRBD1 might be the D (5 bases). The CDR3 DNA is TGTGCCAGTAGCCGGACCCATGAGACAGTTTCCTACGAGCAGTACTTC. Translating gives CASSRTHETVSYEQYF.